Each of the 12 T cell receptor beta chains below was sequenced from the same sample in a study of blood T cells in healthy people across ages. The authors ran a second PCR of about 6 to 11 cycles using a sample-barcoded 5' primer and a J-beta primer mix. From the 5' RACE reads, TCRdb called clonotypes with MiXCR, one entry per CDR3 protein. The sample consists of 650,000 to 1,000,000 distinct CDR3 sequences, about 37% of them appearing once. The sample comprised blood. All receptors come from a young man in good health.

This clonotype has ten or more counts. The V and J genes are TRBV6-5 and TRBJ1-2, with 7 bases aligning to TRBD1. CDR3 length: 15 residues. The ends lost 6 bases at V and 0 bases at J; junction bases unmatched: 7. Germline lookup yields CDR1 MNHEY and CDR2 SVGAGI. CDR3 loop: CASRSPGQTNYGYTF. Written as DNA, the CDR3 is TGTGCCAGCAGATCTCCGGGACAGACTAACTATGGCTACACCTTC.

This chain links TRBV14 with TRBJ1-2; D is undetermined. The germline V and J ends were trimmed by 4 bases and 1 base, with 10 bases remaining between them. The CDR3 is made up of 14 amino acids. Per germline, CDR1 SGHDN and CDR2 FVKESK. The CDR3 region has the DNA TGTGCCAGCAGCCCGCTGTCCTTTAACTATGGCTACACCTTC. This codes for CASSPLSFNYGYTF.

This chain links TRBV7-3 with TRBJ1-1; no definite D call. The V end lost 3 bases, the J end lost 0 bases, and 5 bases lay between the germline ends. Germline CDR1 and CDR2: SGHTA and FQGTGA. The CDR3 is 13 amino acids. The DNA for the CDR3 is TGTGCCAGCAGCTTCTCCATGAACACTGAAGCTTTCTTT. Its protein product is CASSFSMNTEAFF.

For the CDR3, the DNA is TGTGCCAGCAGGAAGGGGGCTAGCGGGGGGGGTGAGCAGTTCTTC. It specifies CASRKGASGGGEQFF. This chain joins TRBV27 and TRBJ2-1, with TRBD2 matching 12 bases. The V gene end was trimmed by 6 bases and the J gene end by 9 bases; junction bases not matched to a gene: 9. Germline V gene data show CDR1 as MNHEY and CDR2 as SMNVEV (reference sequence). The CDR3 spans 15 residues.

This clonotype has at least ten counts. The chain has TRBV20-1 and TRBJ2-1, with 9 bases fitting TRBD2. Germline V CDR1 and CDR2: DFQATT, SNEGSKA (reference sequence). The CDR3 has 21 amino acids. V lost 0 bases and J lost 4; bases outside the gene matches: 22. The CDR3 here is CSARDRDRARTSGGPYNEQFF. In DNA form, the CDR3 reads TGCAGTGCTAGAGATCGGGACCGTGCCCGGACCAGCGGGGGGCCTTACAATGAGCAGTTCTTC.

This clonotype occurred many times. The chain carries TRBV5-5 and TRBJ2-5; D perhaps matches TRBD2 (5 bases). CDR1 is SGHKS, CDR2 YYEKEE, per germline (reference sequence). Trimming removed 3 bases from V and 1 base from J, with 10 bases in between. The CDR3 has 14 residues. This CDR3 is CASSSPGSQETQYF. The CDR3 nucleotides read TGTGCCAGCAGCTCACCGGGGTCCCAAGAGACCCAGTACTTC.

The rearrangement joins TRBV20-1 to TRBJ2-4; D call uncertain. Germline CDR1 DFQATT, CDR2 SNEGSKA (reference sequence). The CDR3 contains 14 residues. V shed 8 bases and J shed 0 bases, with 14 bases lying between them. The CDR3: CSTIGDIAKNIQYF. The DNA of the CDR3 is TGCAGTACTATCGGTGACATAGCCAAAAACATTCAGTACTTC.

This clonotype has more than one count but fewer than ten. The chain links TRBV5-5 to TRBJ2-1; D remains unclear. Trimming left V 2 bases short and J 0 bases short, with 9 bases between. This CDR3 has 15 residues. Looked up from germline, CDR1 is SGHKS and CDR2 is YYEKEE (reference sequence). The DNA for the CDR3 is TGTGCCAGCAGCTTTTTCGAGAGCTCCTACAATGAGCAGTTCTTC. It translates to CASSFFESSYNEQFF.

This clonotype occurred many times. This chain connects TRBV7-9 to TRBJ2-3, with a possible D match to TRBD1 (7 bases). The CDR3 totals 15 residues. Germline V gene lookup returns CDR1 SEHNR and CDR2 FQNEAQ (reference sequence). Trimming stripped 6 bases from V and 2 bases from J, with 15 bases between. CDR3: CASREGAYLTDTQYF. CDR3 DNA: TGTGCCAGCAGGGAGGGGGCCTATCTCACAGATACGCAGTATTTT.

The chain has TRBV6-6 and TRBJ1-1; D gene uncertain. The CDR3 length is 14 residues. Germline V gene lookup returns CDR1 MNHNY and CDR2 SVGAGI (reference sequence). V lost 7 bases, J lost 1 base, and 13 bases lay in between. The CDR3, as DNA: TGTGCCAGCACCCTTACACCGCAGAACACTGAAGCTTTCTTT. It encodes CASTLTPQNTEAFF.

The chain carries TRBV29-1 and TRBJ2-1; D remains ambiguous. The germline V and J ends were trimmed by 3 bases and 6 bases, with 9 bases remaining between them. The length of the CDR3 is 12 residues. Germline CDR1 SQVTM, CDR2 ANQGSEA. CDR3 residues: CSVETICNEQFF. The DNA for the CDR3 is TGCAGCGTTGAGACAATTTGCAATGAGCAGTTCTTC.

This clonotype has a count of ten or more. This chain's CDR3 is CASSFTGNTEAFF. DNA for the CDR3: TGTGCCAGCAGTTTCACAGGGAACACTGAAGCTTTCTTT. This chain links TRBV27 with TRBJ1-1; D may be TRBD1 (5 bases). Germline V gene data show CDR1 as MNHEY and CDR2 as SMNVEV (reference sequence). Trimming took off 3 bases at V and 1 base at J, with 6 bases between the two ends. The CDR3 length is 13 residues.